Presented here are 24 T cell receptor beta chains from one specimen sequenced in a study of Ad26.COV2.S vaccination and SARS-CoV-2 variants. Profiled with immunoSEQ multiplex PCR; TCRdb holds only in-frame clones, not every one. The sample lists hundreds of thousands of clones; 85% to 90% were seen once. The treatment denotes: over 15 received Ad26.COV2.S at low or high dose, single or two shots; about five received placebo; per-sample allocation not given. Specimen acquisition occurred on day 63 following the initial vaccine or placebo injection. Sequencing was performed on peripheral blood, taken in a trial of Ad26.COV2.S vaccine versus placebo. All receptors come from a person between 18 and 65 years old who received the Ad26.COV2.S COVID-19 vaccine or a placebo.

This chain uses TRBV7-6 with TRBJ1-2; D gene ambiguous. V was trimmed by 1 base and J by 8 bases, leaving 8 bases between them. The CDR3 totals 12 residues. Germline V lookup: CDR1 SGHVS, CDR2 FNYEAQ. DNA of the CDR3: TGTGCCAGCAGCTTAGAGGGAGACGGCTACACCTTC. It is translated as CASSLEGDGYTF.

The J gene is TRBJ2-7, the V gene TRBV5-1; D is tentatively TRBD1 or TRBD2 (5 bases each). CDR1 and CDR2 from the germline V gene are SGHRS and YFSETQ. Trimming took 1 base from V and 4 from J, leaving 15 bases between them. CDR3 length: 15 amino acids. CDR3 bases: TGCGCCAGCAGCTTGTGGGTCGGGACCCAATACGAGCAGTACTTC. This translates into CASSLWVGTQYEQYF.

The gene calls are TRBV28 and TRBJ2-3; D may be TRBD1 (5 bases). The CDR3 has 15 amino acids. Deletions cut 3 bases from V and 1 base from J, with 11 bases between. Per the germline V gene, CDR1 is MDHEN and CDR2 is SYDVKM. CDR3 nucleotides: TGTGCCAGCAGTTTTGATCAGACAGGCACAGATACGCAGTATTTT. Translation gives CASSFDQTGTDTQYF.

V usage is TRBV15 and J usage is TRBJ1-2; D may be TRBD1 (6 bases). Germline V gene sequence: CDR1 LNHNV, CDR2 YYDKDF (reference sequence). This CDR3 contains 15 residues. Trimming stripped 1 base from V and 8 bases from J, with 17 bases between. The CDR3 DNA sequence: TGTGCCACCAGCAGAGGGGGGGCGGACACCACCGGCTACACCTTC. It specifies CATSRGGADTTGYTF.

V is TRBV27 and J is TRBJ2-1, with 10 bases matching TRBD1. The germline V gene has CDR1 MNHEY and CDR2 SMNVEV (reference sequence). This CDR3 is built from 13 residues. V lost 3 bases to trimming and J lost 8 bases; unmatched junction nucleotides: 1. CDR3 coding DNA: TGTGCCAGCAGTTTGGGACAGGGGTATGAGCAGTTCTTC. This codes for CASSLGQGYEQFF.

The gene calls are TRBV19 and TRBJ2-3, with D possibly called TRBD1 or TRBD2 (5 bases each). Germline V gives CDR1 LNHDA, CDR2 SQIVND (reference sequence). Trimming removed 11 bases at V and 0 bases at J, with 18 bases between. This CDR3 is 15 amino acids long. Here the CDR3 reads CAVGTLASSTDTQYF. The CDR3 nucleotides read TGTGCCGTAGGGACGCTAGCCTCAAGCACAGATACGCAGTATTTT.

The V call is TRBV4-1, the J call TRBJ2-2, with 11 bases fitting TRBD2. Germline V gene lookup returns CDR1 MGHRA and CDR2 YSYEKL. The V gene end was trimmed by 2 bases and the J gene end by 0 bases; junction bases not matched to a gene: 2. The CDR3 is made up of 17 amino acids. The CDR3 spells CASSQKGLAANTGELFF. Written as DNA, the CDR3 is TGCGCCAGCAGCCAAAAGGGACTAGCGGCGAACACCGGGGAGCTGTTTTTT.

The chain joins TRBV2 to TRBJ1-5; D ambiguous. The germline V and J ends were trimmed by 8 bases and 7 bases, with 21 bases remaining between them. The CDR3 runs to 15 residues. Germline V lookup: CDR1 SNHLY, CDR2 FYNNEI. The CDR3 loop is CASLPGRPCEQPQHF. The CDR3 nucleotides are TGTGCCAGCCTCCCTGGACGGCCGTGTGAACAGCCCCAGCATTTT.

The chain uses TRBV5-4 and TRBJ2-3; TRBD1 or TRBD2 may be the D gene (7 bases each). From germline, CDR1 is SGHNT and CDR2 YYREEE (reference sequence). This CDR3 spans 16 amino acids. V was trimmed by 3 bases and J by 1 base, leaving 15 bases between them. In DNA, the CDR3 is TGTGCCAGCAGCTCGCCACAGGGGAGGGGCACAGATACGCAGTATTTT. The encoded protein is CASSSPQGRGTDTQYF.

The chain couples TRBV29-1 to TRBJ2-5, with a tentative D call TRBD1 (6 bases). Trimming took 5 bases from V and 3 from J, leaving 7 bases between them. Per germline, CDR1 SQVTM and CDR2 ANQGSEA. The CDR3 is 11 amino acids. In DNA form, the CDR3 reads TGCAGCGTTAGGGGGAAAGAGACCCAGTACTTC. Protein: CSVRGKETQYF.

DNA for the CDR3: TGTGCCAGCAGTTACCCATACTCGGGATCGGGACAGCGGGAGACCCAGTACTTC. It translates to CASSYPYSGSGQRETQYF. The chain links TRBV6-2 or TRBV6-3 to TRBJ2-5; TRBD1 agrees at 7 bases. This CDR3 spans 18 amino acids. Germline V CDR1 and CDR2: MNHEY, SVGEGT. The junction had 17 bases not matched to a gene; V was cut back by 2 bases and J by 5 bases.

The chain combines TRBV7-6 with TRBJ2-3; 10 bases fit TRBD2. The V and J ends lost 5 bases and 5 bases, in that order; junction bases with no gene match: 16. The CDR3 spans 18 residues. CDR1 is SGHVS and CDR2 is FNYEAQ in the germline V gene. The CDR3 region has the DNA TGTGCCAGCAGCGTCCTAGCTCCGGGACTAGCGCCAGGAGATACGCAGTATTTT. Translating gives CASSVLAPGLAPGDTQYF.

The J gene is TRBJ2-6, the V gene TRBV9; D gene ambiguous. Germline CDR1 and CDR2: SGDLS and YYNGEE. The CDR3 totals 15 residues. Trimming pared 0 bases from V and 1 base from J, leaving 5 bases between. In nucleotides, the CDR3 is TGTGCCAGCAGCGTAGTCGGGTCTGGGGCCAACGTCCTGACTTTC. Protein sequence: CASSVVGSGANVLTF.

The CDR3 nucleotides read TGCAGCGTTGTTTTCCCGGACAGGGTAAACAATGAGCAGTTCTTC. Protein product: CSVVFPDRVNNEQFF. The chain is built from TRBV29-1 and TRBJ2-1; TRBD1 agrees at 8 bases. V gave up 4 bases and J gave up 5 bases; unmatched junction bases: 10. CDR1 and CDR2 (germline): SQVTM, ANQGSEA. The CDR3 extends over 15 amino acids.

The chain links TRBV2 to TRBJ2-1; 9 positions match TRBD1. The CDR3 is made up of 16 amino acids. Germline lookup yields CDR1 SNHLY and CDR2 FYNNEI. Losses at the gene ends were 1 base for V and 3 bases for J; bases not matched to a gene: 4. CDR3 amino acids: CASSEVGTGIYNEQFF. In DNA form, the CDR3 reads TGTGCCAGCAGTGAAGTCGGGACAGGGATCTACAATGAGCAGTTCTTC.

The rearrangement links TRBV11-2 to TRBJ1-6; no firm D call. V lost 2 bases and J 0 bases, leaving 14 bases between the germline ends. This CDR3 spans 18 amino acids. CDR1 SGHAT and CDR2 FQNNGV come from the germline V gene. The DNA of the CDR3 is TGTGCCAGCAGCTTAAGAGATCTCCAGAGCTCCTATAATTCACCCCTCCACTTT. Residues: CASSLRDLQSSYNSPLHF.

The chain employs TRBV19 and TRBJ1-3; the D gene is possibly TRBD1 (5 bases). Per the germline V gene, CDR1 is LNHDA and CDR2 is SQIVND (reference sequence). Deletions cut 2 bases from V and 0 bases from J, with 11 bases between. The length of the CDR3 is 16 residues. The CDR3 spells CASSILAGASGNTIYF. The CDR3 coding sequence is TGTGCCAGTAGTATACTTGCCGGGGCCTCTGGAAACACCATATATTTT.

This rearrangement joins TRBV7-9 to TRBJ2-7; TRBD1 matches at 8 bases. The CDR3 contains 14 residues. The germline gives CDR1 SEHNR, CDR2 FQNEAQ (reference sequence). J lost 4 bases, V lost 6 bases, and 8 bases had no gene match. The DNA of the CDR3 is TGTGCCAGCAGTGAGACAGGGGTCTCATACGAGCAGTACTTC. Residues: CASSETGVSYEQYF.

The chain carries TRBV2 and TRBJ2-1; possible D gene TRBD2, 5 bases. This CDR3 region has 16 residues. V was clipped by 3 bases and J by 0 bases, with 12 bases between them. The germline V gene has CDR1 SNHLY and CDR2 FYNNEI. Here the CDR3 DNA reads TGTGCCAGCAGTGACTTAAAGCGGAGCTCCTACAATGAGCAGTTCTTC. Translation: CASSDLKRSSYNEQFF.

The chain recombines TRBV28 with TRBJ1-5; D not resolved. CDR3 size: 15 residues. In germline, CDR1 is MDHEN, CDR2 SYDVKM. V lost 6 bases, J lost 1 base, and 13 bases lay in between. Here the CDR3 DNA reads TGTGCCAGCAGAAACCCTCGGGTAAGCAATCAGCCCCAGCATTTT. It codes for CASRNPRVSNQPQHF. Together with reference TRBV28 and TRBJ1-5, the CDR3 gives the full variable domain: DVKVTQSSRYLVKRTGEKVFLECVQDMDHENMFWYRQDPGLGLRLIYFSYDVKMKEKGDIPEGYSVSREKKERFSLILESASTNQTSMYLCASRNPRVSNQPQHFGDGTRLSIL.

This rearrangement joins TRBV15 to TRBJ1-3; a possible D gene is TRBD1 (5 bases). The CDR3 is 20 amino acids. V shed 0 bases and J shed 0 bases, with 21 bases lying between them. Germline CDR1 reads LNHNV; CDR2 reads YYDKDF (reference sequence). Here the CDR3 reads CATSRDPRVVRSFSGNTIYF. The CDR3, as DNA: TGTGCCACCAGCAGAGATCCCAGGGTCGTAAGAAGTTTCTCTGGAAACACCATATATTTT.

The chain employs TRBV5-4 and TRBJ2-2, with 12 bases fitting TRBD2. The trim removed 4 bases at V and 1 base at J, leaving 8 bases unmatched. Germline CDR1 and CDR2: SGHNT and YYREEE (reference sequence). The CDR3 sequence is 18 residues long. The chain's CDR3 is CASSAALLAGGNTGELFF. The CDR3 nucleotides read TGTGCCAGCAGCGCCGCACTACTAGCGGGGGGGAACACCGGGGAGCTGTTTTTT.

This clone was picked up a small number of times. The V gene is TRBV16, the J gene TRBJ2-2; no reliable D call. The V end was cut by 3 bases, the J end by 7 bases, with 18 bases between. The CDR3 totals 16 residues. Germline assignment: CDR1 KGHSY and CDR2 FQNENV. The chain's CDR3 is CASSQLETSRVGELFF. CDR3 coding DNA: TGTGCCAGCAGCCAGTTAGAGACATCTCGAGTCGGGGAGCTGTTTTTT.

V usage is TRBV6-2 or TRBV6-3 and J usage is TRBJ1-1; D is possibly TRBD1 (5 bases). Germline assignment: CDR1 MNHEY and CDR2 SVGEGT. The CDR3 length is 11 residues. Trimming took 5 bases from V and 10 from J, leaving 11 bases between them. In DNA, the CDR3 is TGTGCCAGCAGTCAGGGACCTCGAGCTTTCTTT. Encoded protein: CASSQGPRAFF.